This T cell receptor (beta chain) derives from a study of blood T cell repertoires in COVID-19. Study-wide background: From the United States, Italy and Spain came samples of acute and convalescent COVID-19.

Germline CDR1 is SGHRS and CDR2 is YFSETQ. The CDR3 spans 15 residues. After removal of 4 bases from V and 6 bases from J, the junction contained 9 bases not matched to a gene. How the authors handled the data: For nucleated cells, counts were estimated from reference gene primer amplification. Profiling relied on immunoSEQ multiplex PCR, and the TCRdb table lists in-frame clones only, not all of them. The V and J calls and clone size were taken over from that table, and D and trimming were inferred from the DNA. The data contain fewer than 130,000 clones, approximately 80% of them singletons. This sequence originates from a woman aged 55-75 years with acute or convalescent COVID-19. Material for sequencing was peripheral blood. The gene calls are TRBV5-1 and TRBJ2-1, with TRBD1 identical over 8 bases. CDR3 sequence (DNA): TGCGCCAGCAGCCCCACCGGGACAGGAGGCAATGAGCAGTTCTTC. Amino acids: CASSPTGTGGNEQFF. Full variable domain (outside the CDR3, taken from reference TRBV5-1 and TRBJ2-1): KAGVTQTPRYLIKTRGQQVTLSCSPISGHRSVSWYQQTPGQGLQFLFEYFSETQRNKGNFPGRFSGRQFSNSRSEMNVSTLELGDSALYLCASSPTGTGGNEQFFGPGTRLTVL.